This TCR beta chain was documented in a study of blood T cell repertoires in COVID-19. Repertoires were generated with immunoSEQ multiplex PCR, while TCRdb's copy carries only in-frame clones and drops some. The sample gives about 280,000 clones, over 75% of which show up once; roughly 9% is in the top ten. V lost 8 bases to trimming and J lost 4 bases; unmatched junction nucleotides: 12. Germline values: CDR1 KGHSH, CDR2 LQKENI. The CDR3 contains 15 residues. The specimen sequenced was peripheral blood. This sequence originates from a man aged 18 to 35 with active or convalescent COVID-19. This chain joins TRBV18 and TRBJ2-5, with 8 nucleotides matching TRBD2. The CDR3 region is CASKGLAIHRETQYF. For the CDR3, the DNA is TGTGCCAGCAAAGGACTAGCTATTCACCGAGAGACCCAGTACTTC.